The 26 T cell receptor beta chains given below trace back to one sample, sequenced in a study of OX40 agonist ivuxolimab in advanced cancers. TCRdb keeps only in-frame clones here, not all; method: immunoSEQ multiplex PCR. The sample has just over 90,000 clones, roughly 90% seen once; the top ten hold 3% to 3.5%. The sample consisted of CD4+ or CD8+ T cells sorted from blood, taken in a trial of the OX40 agonist ivuxolimab. The receptors stem from an adult with an advanced solid tumor such as melanoma, head and neck, liver or kidney cancer.

The CDR3 sequence is CASSLEAGAGYGYTF. CDR3 DNA sequence: TGTGCCAGCAGCTTAGAGGCAGGGGCCGGCTATGGCTACACCTTC. The gene calls are TRBV7-6 and TRBJ1-2, with TRBD1 as a possible D gene (6 bases). CDR3 length: 15 residues. Germline V gene lookup returns CDR1 SGHVS and CDR2 FNYEAQ. Deletions cut 1 base from V and 4 bases from J, with 13 bases between. Full variable domain (rest looked up from reference TRBV7-6 and TRBJ1-2): GAGVSQSPRYKVTKRGQDVALRCDPISGHVSLYWYRQALGQGPEFLTYFNYEAQQDKSGLPNDRFSAERPEGSISTLTIQRTEQRDSAMYRCASSLEAGAGYGYTFGSGTRLTVV.

This chain connects TRBV11-2 to TRBJ1-1, with D unresolved. This CDR3 region has 14 residues. The V gene lost 1 base and the J gene lost 3 bases, with 9 bases spanning the gap. Per the germline V gene, CDR1 is SGHAT and CDR2 is FQNNGV. DNA of the CDR3: TGTGCCAGCAGCTTAGCGGCAGGTTACACTGAAGCTTTCTTT. This sequence encodes CASSLAAGYTEAFF. Full variable domain (outside the CDR3, taken from reference TRBV11-2 and TRBJ1-1): EAGVAQSPRYKIIEKRQSVAFWCNPISGHATLYWYQQILGQGPKLLIQFQNNGVVDDSQLPKDRFSAERLKGVDSTLKIQPAKLEDSAVYLCASSLAAGYTEAFFGQGTRLTVV.

This clone appeared a few times. The V call is TRBV27, the J call TRBJ2-1; no definite D call. The CDR3 has 11 amino acids. The germline V gene has CDR1 MNHEY and CDR2 SMNVEV (reference sequence). Trimming removed 4 bases at V and 4 bases at J, with 2 bases between. Written as DNA, the CDR3 is TGTGCCAGCAGTTATTACAATGAGCAGTTCTTC. As protein: CASSYYNEQFF.

This chain joins TRBV27 and TRBJ2-7; TRBD2 is a possible D gene (6 bases). The V gene lost 5 bases and the J gene lost 7 bases, with 18 bases spanning the gap. The length of the CDR3 is 14 residues. Germline lookup yields CDR1 MNHEY and CDR2 SMNVEV (reference sequence). The CDR3 DNA sequence: TGTGCCAGCAGTCTTCGACGGGGGACCACGGAGCAGTACTTC. Translated, it gives CASSLRRGTTEQYF.

This rearrangement joins TRBV30 to TRBJ1-1, with D uncertain. Germline V lookup: CDR1 GTSNPN, CDR2 SVGIG (reference sequence). The CDR3 runs 12 residues. The V gene lost 4 bases and the J gene lost 6 bases, with 12 bases spanning the gap. The CDR3 nucleotides read TGTGCCTGGAATCAGGCCAGCCCTGAAGCTTTCTTT. Its protein product is CAWNQASPEAFF.

The chain is built from TRBV4-1 and TRBJ2-7; 9 nucleotides align to TRBD2. Germline V gives CDR1 MGHRA, CDR2 YSYEKL. V lost 1 base and J lost 6; bases outside the gene matches: 7. This CDR3 is built from 15 residues. CDR3: CASSQVAGGPGEQYF. CDR3 coding DNA: TGCGCCAGCAGCCAAGTGGCGGGAGGGCCTGGCGAGCAGTACTTC.

The rearrangement links TRBV27 to TRBJ1-2; TRBD1 might be the D (6 bases). This CDR3 comprises 14 residues. Germline V gene data show CDR1 as MNHEY and CDR2 as SMNVEV (reference sequence). Trimming took off 2 bases at V and 4 bases at J, with 11 bases between the two ends. The CDR3 nucleotides are TGTGCCAGCAGTTTAGGGGGCAGGGGCTATGGCTACACCTTC. It is translated as CASSLGGRGYGYTF.

This rearrangement joins TRBV14 to TRBJ2-3; 10 bases line up with TRBD1. CDR1 and CDR2 from the germline V gene are SGHDN and FVKESK. J was trimmed by 5 bases and V by 3 bases; bases with no gene match: 11. CDR3 length: 17 amino acids. CDR3 region: CASSQQTGTGVGDTQYF. CDR3 nucleotide sequence: TGTGCCAGCAGCCAGCAAACCGGGACAGGGGTTGGAGATACGCAGTATTTT.

About this clone itself: This same CDR3 is encoded by further DNA sequences in the sample. The rearrangement uses TRBV27 and TRBJ1-5, with 7 bases that match TRBD1. This CDR3 is built from 13 residues. Germline V gives CDR1 MNHEY, CDR2 SMNVEV (reference sequence). With V trimmed by 5 bases and J by 4 bases, 2 bases remained unmatched. CDR3 in amino acids: CASSSRGNQPQHF. In DNA form, the CDR3 reads TGTGCCAGCAGTAGCAGGGGGAATCAGCCCCAGCATTTT.

In this sample, this clone turned up once. The chain couples TRBV19 to TRBJ2-7; D is possibly TRBD2 (6 bases). This CDR3 region has 16 residues. Trimming stripped 3 bases from V and 1 base from J, with 16 bases between. CDR1 and CDR2 (germline): LNHDA, SQIVND (reference sequence). The CDR3 nucleotides are TGTGCCAGTAGTATGGGTTGGGGGGTAAGGTCCTACGAGCAGTACTTC. It specifies CASSMGWGVRSYEQYF.

The CDR3: CASSYSGKDTDTQYF. The CDR3 coding sequence is TGTGCCAGCAGTTACTCAGGGAAAGACACAGATACGCAGTATTTT. The V and J genes are TRBV6-5 and TRBJ2-3, with D uncertain. Trimming took 0 bases from V and 2 from J, leaving 9 bases between them. The germline V gene encodes CDR1 MNHEY and CDR2 SVGAGI. This CDR3 contains 15 residues.

V and J are TRBV19 and TRBJ2-3, with TRBD2 matching 13 bases. Germline values: CDR1 LNHDA, CDR2 SQIVND (reference sequence). The CDR3 has 19 amino acids. With V trimmed by 7 bases and J by 3 bases, 16 bases remained unmatched. The CDR3 DNA reads as TGTGCCAGTATAGGTGCCAGGGGGGCGACTAGCGGGAGGACAGATACGCAGTATTTT. Protein product: CASIGARGATSGRTDTQYF.

This clone appeared once. J is TRBJ2-1 and V is TRBV27; tentative D call: TRBD2 (7 bases). Germline assignment: CDR1 MNHEY and CDR2 SMNVEV (reference sequence). V was clipped by 2 bases and J by 5 bases, with 19 bases between them. This CDR3 has 17 amino acids. CDR3 in DNA: TGTGCCAGCAGTTTAAGTGGGGGGGACACCACTCACAATGAGCAGTTCTTC. Protein: CASSLSGGDTTHNEQFF.

The chain joins TRBV4-3 to TRBJ1-6; tentative D call: TRBD1 (6 bases). The CDR3 is made up of 16 amino acids. V was clipped by 4 bases and J by 7 bases, with 17 bases between them. The germline V gene encodes CDR1 LGHNA and CDR2 YSLEER. The CDR3: CASSRYREGPNSPLHF. The CDR3 DNA follows: TGCGCCAGCAGCCGTTACAGGGAGGGCCCGAATTCACCCCTCCACTTT.

J is TRBJ2-1 and V is TRBV27; D unclear. The CDR3 runs 17 residues. Trimming pared 3 bases from V and 0 bases from J, leaving 15 bases between. CDR1 and CDR2 (germline): MNHEY, SMNVEV (reference sequence). CDR3 region: CASSFVFASSSYNEQFF. The DNA for the CDR3 is TGTGCCAGCAGTTTTGTTTTCGCCTCAAGCTCCTACAATGAGCAGTTCTTC.

This chain links TRBV11-3 with TRBJ2-5, with 11 nucleotides matching TRBD1. V was pared by 4 bases and J by 1 base, with 2 bases of the junction left unmatched. CDR3 length equals 15 residues. CDR1 and CDR2 (germline): SGHNT, YENEEA. CDR3 loop: CASSSGTGGQETQYF. The CDR3 region has the DNA TGTGCCAGCAGCTCCGGGACAGGGGGCCAAGAGACCCAGTACTTC.

The rearrangement uses TRBV11-2 and TRBJ2-7; 7 nucleotides line up with TRBD2. The V and J ends lost 0 bases and 1 base, in that order; junction bases with no gene match: 9. Germline loops: CDR1 SGHAT, CDR2 FQNNGV. This CDR3 spans 17 amino acids. This CDR3 is CASSLDSGGELSYEQYF. CDR3 in DNA: TGTGCCAGCAGCTTAGATAGTGGGGGGGAGCTTTCCTACGAGCAGTACTTC.

This sequence joins TRBV6-5 and TRBJ2-2; possibly TRBD1 or TRBD2 for D (5 bases each). V lost 7 bases and J 5 bases, leaving 17 bases between the germline ends. CDR1 and CDR2 (germline): MNHEY, SVGAGI. The CDR3 spans 15 residues. The CDR3 sequence is CASTLGGVNTGELFF. The CDR3 coding sequence is TGTGCCAGCACACTTGGGGGAGTCAATACCGGGGAGCTGTTTTTT.

V is TRBV4-1 and J is TRBJ2-5; a possible D gene is TRBD1 (5 bases). The ends were cut back, 4 bases at V and 5 bases at J, with 14 bases in the middle. The CDR3 is 14 residues long. Germline-derived CDR1 and CDR2 are MGHRA and YSYEKL. For the CDR3, the DNA is TGCGCCAGCAGCCTCAGGGTTGGGGATGAGACCCAGTACTTC. It yields the protein CASSLRVGDETQYF.

J is TRBJ1-5 and V is TRBV5-6; TRBD1 aligns across 8 bases. CDR1 is SGHDT, CDR2 YYEEEE, per germline. The CDR3 contains 13 residues. The junction had 0 bases not matched to a gene; V was cut back by 3 bases and J by 4 bases. CDR3 protein: CASSWTGNQPQHF. DNA of the CDR3: TGTGCCAGCAGCTGGACAGGGAATCAGCCCCAGCATTTT.

V and J are TRBV18 and TRBJ2-7; D not resolved. Trimming took off 2 bases at V and 2 bases at J, with 10 bases between the two ends. Germline-derived CDR1 and CDR2 are KGHSH and LQKENI. The CDR3 extends over 14 amino acids. The CDR3 here is CASSPSGPTYEQYF. In nucleotides, the CDR3 is TGTGCCAGCTCACCATCCGGGCCCACCTACGAGCAGTACTTC.

The gene calls are TRBV15 and TRBJ2-5; D not certain. The CDR3 is 14 residues long. Trimming shortened V by 3 bases and J by 5 bases, and 13 bases separated the two germline ends. Germline V gene data show CDR1 as LNHNV and CDR2 as YYDKDF (reference sequence). As DNA, the CDR3 is TGTGCCACCAGCAGGTATGAAGAGCTGGAGACCCAGTACTTC. Translated, it gives CATSRYEELETQYF.

V usage is TRBV29-1 and J usage is TRBJ1-1; 9 bases match TRBD1. Germline CDR1 SQVTM, CDR2 ANQGSEA. CDR3 length equals 14 residues. J lost 2 bases, V lost 6 bases, and 7 bases had no gene match. The DNA of the CDR3 is TGCAGCGTGGTGGACAGGGGACTCAACACTGAAGCTTTCTTT. This encodes CSVVDRGLNTEAFF.

The rearrangement joins TRBV6-5 to TRBJ2-7; 11 bases agree with TRBD2. V was pared by 0 bases and J by 4 bases, with 5 bases of the junction left unmatched. CDR1 and CDR2 (germline): MNHEY, SVGAGI. The CDR3 consists of 16 residues. The CDR3 region has the DNA TGTGCCAGCAGTTACTCGGTGGGACTAGCGGAATACGAGCAGTACTTC. Translated, it gives CASSYSVGLAEYEQYF.

J is TRBJ2-5 and V is TRBV12-5; no clear D gene. Germline V gene data show CDR1 as LGHNT and CDR2 as FRNRAP. Trimming shortened V by 3 bases and J by 5 bases, and 7 bases separated the two germline ends. The CDR3 is made up of 12 amino acids. CDR3 DNA: TGTGCTAGTGGTTTCATAGGGGAGACCCAGTACTTC. Its protein product is CASGFIGETQYF.

This clone has just one count. V gene TRBV9 combines with J gene TRBJ2-5; the match to TRBD2 covers 10 bases. Trimming removed 0 bases from V and 0 bases from J; junction bases left unmatched: 5. CDR1 SGDLS and CDR2 YYNGEE come from the germline V gene. This CDR3 has 17 residues. The DNA for the CDR3 is TGTGCCAGCAGCGTAGATCGGGGACTAGCGTACCAAGAGACCCAGTACTTC. Its protein product is CASSVDRGLAYQETQYF. Full variable domain (missing parts from reference TRBV9 and TRBJ2-5): DSGVTQTPKHLITATGQRVTLRCSPRSGDLSVYWYQQSLDQGLQFLIQYYNGEERAKGNILERFSAQQFPDLHSELNLSSLELGDSALYFCASSVDRGLAYQETQYFGPGTRLLVL.